The 8 T cell receptor beta chains below were found in one sample sequenced in a study of cytomegalovirus exposure and HLA in healthy donors. The data were produced by immunoSEQ multiplex PCR, yet TCRdb's version contains in-frame clones alone and is incomplete. This sample yields roughly 60,000 clones, of which around 96% are seen a single time; 0.9% to 1% belongs to the top ten. Sequences were obtained from PBMCs. The receptors here all came from a man aged 18 to 30 in good health and CMV-seronegative.

This clone was found once. V usage is TRBV18 and J usage is TRBJ2-4; TRBD2 might be the D (6 bases). The CDR3 covers 14 residues. Per the germline V gene, CDR1 is KGHSH and CDR2 is LQKENI. The V and J ends lost 0 bases and 15 bases respectively, with 18 bases between them. Here the CDR3 reads CASSPPAGPTEGYF. In nucleotides, the CDR3 is TGTGCCAGCTCACCACCGGCGGGACCCACGGAAGGGTACTTC.

The CDR3 DNA sequence: TGCGCCAGCAGCTTGGGAGGACTAGCGGGAGCTTCCCACGAGCAGTACTTC. It codes for CASSLGGLAGASHEQYF. The rearrangement uses TRBV5-1 and TRBJ2-7, with 13 bases aligning to TRBD2. The CDR3 is 17 residues long. The germline gives CDR1 SGHRS, CDR2 YFSETQ. J was trimmed by 5 bases and V by 0 bases; bases with no gene match: 8.

This clone is a singleton in its sample. The rearrangement links TRBV7-9 to TRBJ2-7, with D possibly being TRBD1 (5 bases). With 2 bases removed from V and 5 bases from J, the gap between germline ends came to 10 bases. The CDR3 totals 13 residues. Germline values: CDR1 SEHNR, CDR2 FQNEAQ (reference sequence). CDR3 amino acids: CASSLSQGHEQYF. The CDR3 DNA sequence: TGTGCCAGCAGCTTATCTCAGGGCCACGAGCAGTACTTC.

CDR3 DNA sequence: TGTGCCAGCAGTGGGTTTAGCGGGGGGACTAGCACAGATACGCAGTATTTT. Its translation: CASSGFSGGTSTDTQYF. The genes are TRBV28 and TRBJ2-3; 10 bases map to TRBD2. Germline CDR1 reads MDHEN; CDR2 reads SYDVKM. J gave up 0 bases and V 5 bases, and 8 bases lay outside the gene matches. The CDR3 sequence is 17 residues long.

The chain links TRBV30 to TRBJ1-1; no clear D. The V and J ends lost 1 base and 1 base respectively, with 7 bases between them. Per the germline V gene, CDR1 is GTSNPN and CDR2 is SVGIG (reference sequence). The CDR3 runs to 13 residues. The CDR3, as DNA: TGTGCCTGGAGTGCTCCCTGGAACACTGAAGCTTTCTTT. This encodes CAWSAPWNTEAFF. The variable domain in full, completed from reference TRBV30 and TRBJ1-1, reads SQTIHQWPATLVQPVGSPLSLECTVEGTSNPNLYWYRQAAGRGLQLLFYSVGIGQISSEVPQNLSASRPQDRQFILSSKKLLLSDSGFYLCAWSAPWNTEAFFGQGTRLTVV.

This rearrangement joins TRBV10-2 to TRBJ2-7; 9 bases line up with TRBD1. There are 18 residues in the CDR3. V shed 0 bases, J shed 0 bases, and the junction held 9 bases outside the gene matches. CDR1 and CDR2 from the germline V gene are WSHSY and SAAADI. The CDR3 region has the DNA TGCGCCAGCAGTGAGTCGGGGACCGGGACAGGGCTCTCCTACGAGCAGTACTTC. Its translation: CASSESGTGTGLSYEQYF.

The rearrangement links TRBV5-1 to TRBJ2-2; 9 bases fit TRBD1. The CDR3 loop spans 17 amino acids. The germline gives CDR1 SGHRS, CDR2 YFSETQ. The junction had 8 bases not matched to a gene; V was cut back by 1 base and J by 4 bases. This chain's CDR3 is CASSLIQGATLTGELFF. CDR3 in DNA: TGCGCCAGCAGCTTGATACAGGGGGCAACTCTCACCGGGGAGCTGTTTTTT.

This chain links TRBV7-2 with TRBJ2-7; 11 bases map to TRBD1. CDR3 size: 14 residues. Looked up from germline, CDR1 is SGHTA and CDR2 is FQGNSA. The V gene end was trimmed by 4 bases and the J gene end by 3 bases; junction bases not matched to a gene: 2. CDR3 residues: CASSSGQGVYEQYF. The CDR3 nucleotides are TGTGCCAGCAGCTCGGGACAGGGGGTCTACGAGCAGTACTTC.